These T cell receptor beta chains were read from a single sample in a study of blood T cell repertoires in COVID-19. Measured with immunoSEQ multiplex PCR; TCRdb has only the in-frame clones, and not every one. This table holds a few hundred thousand clones, 84% found once. The sequenced material came from PBMCs or T cells enriched from blood (not recorded which). Receptor source: a middle-aged woman who had recovered from COVID-19. Both conserved end residues are trimmed from each CDR3. A D gene is named only where the DNA matches it firmly. Clone size is given for some rows only: seen once, a few or many times, or a class if the clone is expanded.

TRBV7-2	TRBJ2-3	TRBD2	few	ASSLRRGSGFADTQY
TRBV7-3	TRBJ1-1	TRBD1	NA	ASTPGQGNTEAF
TRBV7-9	TRBJ2-5	NA	NA	ASSLLEAGGETQY
TRBV4-1	TRBJ2-1	TRBD1	few	ASSQEGTGGKNEQF
TRBV30	TRBJ1-2	TRBD1	once	AWSRDREVGGYT
TRBV11-2	TRBJ2-6	NA	NA	ASSAYSALGANVLT
TRBV21-1	TRBJ1-5	NA	NA	ASSKAQGVQQPQH
TRBV27	TRBJ2-5	TRBD2	NA	ASSELAGGQETQY
TRBV4-3	TRBJ2-3	TRBD2	NA	ASSQLLANTQY
TRBV7-9	TRBJ1-1	NA	NA	ASSLVGRGMNTEAF
TRBV10-3	TRBJ2-3	TRBD2	NA	AISEPGLADPLDTQY
TRBV10-3	TRBJ2-1	NA	NA	AISRWEAASYNEQF
TRBV10-2	TRBJ2-1	TRBD2	NA	ASGGLAGGPGEQF
TRBV19	TRBJ1-2	NA	NA	ASSIPQGLGYGYT
TRBV12-5	TRBJ2-1	TRBD2	NA	ASGLRLAGANEQF
TRBV5-4	TRBJ1-2	NA	NA	ASSPQGKVGYT
TRBV30	TRBJ1-4	NA	NA	AWSTRVSREKLF
TRBV9	TRBJ1-2	NA	few	ASSVEAHWGYT
TRBV10-3	TRBJ2-7	NA	NA	AISAQGEQY
TRBV7-2	TRBJ1-4	TRBD1	NA	ASSLGISTGGGEKLF